One sample yielded the 30 T cell receptor beta chains listed below, sequenced in a study of cytomegalovirus exposure and HLA in healthy donors. It was with 60 Vbeta and 13 Jbeta primers that the PCR ran. The table came from immunoSEQ multiplex PCR; TCRdb's copy has only in-frame clones and leaves some out. Here the sample spans about 96,000 clones, 50% to 80% being singletons. Source material: PBMCs. Source of these receptors: a man aged 55-75 years in good health and CMV-seronegative.

The V and J genes are TRBV28 and TRBJ2-7, with 11 positions matching TRBD2. Looked up from germline, CDR1 is MDHEN and CDR2 is SYDVKM. J was trimmed by 1 base and V by 8 bases; bases with no gene match: 4. The CDR3 spans 14 residues. CDR3 DNA: TGTGCCAGCGGCCGACTAGCGGGGTCCTACGAGCAGTACTTC. Its protein product is CASGRLAGSYEQYF.

This clone was counted between two and nine times. The chain has TRBV6-4 and TRBJ2-2, with 9 bases that match TRBD1. The CDR3 is 16 amino acids. With V trimmed by 6 bases and J by 5 bases, 10 bases remained unmatched. Germline values: CDR1 MRHNA, CDR2 SNTAGT. The CDR3 loop is CASSLDRGRGTGELFF. The DNA of the CDR3 is TGTGCCAGCAGCCTGGACAGGGGCCGGGGAACCGGGGAGCTGTTTTTT.

To note about this clone: Within the sample, other DNA sequences also encode this same CDR3. The rearrangement links TRBV5-1 to TRBJ2-1, with 7 bases identical to TRBD2. Germline lookup yields CDR1 SGHRS and CDR2 YFSETQ. The CDR3 loop spans 15 amino acids. Trimming took 0 bases from V and 4 from J; bases not matched to a gene: 4. The CDR3 region is CASSLGGGPYNEQFF. In DNA, the CDR3 is TGCGCCAGCAGCTTGGGGGGAGGGCCGTACAATGAGCAGTTCTTC.

By sample share, this clone is medium-sized. This chain links TRBV7-3 with TRBJ2-6; no firm D call. The germline CDR1 and CDR2 sequences are SGHTA and FQGTGA. This CDR3 is 15 amino acids long. Trimming cost V 5 bases and J 4 bases, with 12 bases left between them. Here the CDR3 reads CASSPTASGANVLTF. The DNA of the CDR3 is TGTGCCAGCAGCCCCACAGCCTCCGGGGCCAACGTCCTGACTTTC.

The chain uses TRBV5-1 and TRBJ1-5; possible D gene TRBD1, 5 bases. Germline V gene data show CDR1 as SGHRS and CDR2 as YFSETQ. The length of the CDR3 is 17 residues. Trimming shortened V by 3 bases and J by 0 bases, and 16 bases separated the two germline ends. The CDR3 sequence is CASSSGVGINSNQPQHF. Written as DNA, the CDR3 is TGCGCCAGCAGCTCGGGGGTGGGGATCAATAGCAATCAGCCCCAGCATTTT.

The chain employs TRBV1 and TRBJ1-1. TRBV1 is tagged as a pseudogene. CDR3 length: 14 amino acids. Here the CDR3 reads CTSSQWGRQAEAFF. CDR3 DNA: TGCACCAGCAGCCAATGGGGGAGGCAGGCTGAAGCTTTCTTT.

The CDR3 spells CASSPGLAFTDTQYF. The CDR3 region has the DNA TGTGCCAGCAGCCCCGGACTAGCATTTACAGATACGCAGTATTTT. The V gene is TRBV5-4, the J gene TRBJ2-3, with 8 bases identical to TRBD2. The germline V gene has CDR1 SGHNT and CDR2 YYREEE (reference sequence). The CDR3 covers 15 residues. J lost 3 bases, V lost 4 bases, and 7 bases had no gene match. The full variable domain, completed using reference TRBV5-4 and TRBJ2-3, is ETGVTQSPTHLIKTRGQQVTLRCSSQSGHNTVSWYQQALGQGPQFIFQYYREEENGRGNFPPRFSGLQFPNYSSELNVNALELDDSALYLCASSPGLAFTDTQYFGPGTRLTVL.

The chain recombines TRBV5-1 with TRBJ1-1; 8 nucleotides agree with TRBD1. V gave up 4 bases and J gave up 6 bases; unmatched junction bases: 8. This CDR3 is built from 14 residues. The germline gives CDR1 SGHRS, CDR2 YFSETQ. Here the CDR3 reads CASSGGTGGAEAFF. DNA for the CDR3: TGCGCCAGCAGCGGGGGGACAGGAGGGGCTGAAGCTTTCTTT.

This clone showed up just once. The V gene is TRBV5-4, the J gene TRBJ2-7; TRBD2 is a possible D gene (6 bases). Trimming shortened V by 0 bases and J by 3 bases, and 13 bases separated the two germline ends. This CDR3 region has 15 residues. Germline CDR1 is SGHNT and CDR2 is YYREEE (reference sequence). DNA of the CDR3: TGTGCCAGCAGCTTGGGCTCGCGGGGCGACTACGAGCAGTACTTC. Translated: CASSLGSRGDYEQYF.

J is TRBJ2-5 and V is TRBV6-1; 10 bases are shared with TRBD1. TRBJ2-7 matches the DNA end more closely, so the J call is doubtful. Germline loops: CDR1 MNHNS, CDR2 SASEGT. The CDR3 has 15 amino acids. As DNA, the CDR3 is TGTGCCAGCACCCTAGAGGGACAGGGGACGTACGAGCAGTACTTC. Amino acid sequence: CASTLEGQGTYEQYF.

The CDR3 bases are TGTGCCAGCAGGCAAGGACAGAACTATGGCTACACCTTC. Translation gives CASRQGQNYGYTF. The chain has TRBV6-5 and TRBJ1-2, with a weak D call TRBD1 (6 bases). The CDR3 is 13 residues long. Germline CDR1 is MNHEY and CDR2 is SVGAGI. V lost 6 bases to trimming and J lost 2 bases, with 10 bases between them.

The rearrangement uses TRBV15 and TRBJ1-5, with 7 nucleotides matching TRBD1. CDR3 length equals 15 residues. Germline V gene lookup returns CDR1 LNHNV and CDR2 YYDKDF (reference sequence). V lost 5 bases to trimming and J lost 3 bases; unmatched junction nucleotides: 7. CDR3 residues: CATSRWGQTNQPQHF. CDR3 DNA sequence: TGTGCCACCAGCCGGTGGGGACAGACCAATCAGCCCCAGCATTTT.

The chain is built from TRBV19 and TRBJ1-5; no clear D gene. Germline V lookup: CDR1 LNHDA, CDR2 SQIVND (reference sequence). There are 14 residues in the CDR3. V shed 7 bases and J shed 0 bases, with 10 bases lying between them. CDR3 sequence: CASIEQNSNQPQHF. The CDR3 DNA is TGTGCCAGTATTGAACAGAATAGCAATCAGCCCCAGCATTTT.

V usage is TRBV6-1 and J usage is TRBJ1-6; 7 bases agree with TRBD1. In germline, CDR1 is MNHNS, CDR2 SASEGT. This CDR3 is built from 14 residues. J gave up 5 bases and V 8 bases, and 6 bases lay outside the gene matches. The CDR3 here is CASLGTADNSPLHF. CDR3 nucleotides: TGTGCCAGCCTTGGGACAGCCGATAATTCACCCCTCCACTTT.

The CDR3 coding sequence is TGTGCCAGCAGCGACAGTGAGAACACTGAAGCTTTCTTT. Protein: CASSDSENTEAFF. V is TRBV2 and J is TRBJ1-1; a weak D match, TRBD1 (5 bases). This CDR3 is 13 amino acids long. Trimming removed 6 bases at V and 1 base at J, with 9 bases between. Germline-derived CDR1 and CDR2 are SNHLY and FYNNEI.

This chain connects TRBV15 to TRBJ2-7; tentatively, D is TRBD2 (6 bases). Trimming stripped 7 bases from V and 6 bases from J, with 22 bases between. There are 15 residues in the CDR3. Germline V gene sequence: CDR1 LNHNV, CDR2 YYDKDF (reference sequence). CDR3 bases: TGTGCCACCACTGTGAAGGGACTCCCGCCGGGCGAGCAGTACTTC. It codes for CATTVKGLPPGEQYF.

This clone was observed a handful of times. The chain uses TRBV9 and TRBJ2-5; 10 bases fit TRBD2. The V and J ends lost 4 bases and 5 bases, in that order; junction bases with no gene match: 5. This CDR3 has 14 amino acids. Germline assignment: CDR1 SGDLS and CDR2 YYNGEE. CDR3 region: CASSPSSGGETQYF. The DNA for the CDR3 is TGTGCCAGCAGCCCTTCTAGCGGGGGCGAGACCCAGTACTTC.

The sample holds a few counts of this clone. The chain joins TRBV5-1 to TRBJ2-5, with 14 bases matching TRBD2. Unmatched junction bases numbered 2, after V lost 3 bases and J lost 1 base. The germline gives CDR1 SGHRS, CDR2 YFSETQ. The CDR3 spans 16 residues. The CDR3 region is CASSSGLAGGQETQYF. CDR3 DNA: TGCGCCAGCAGCTCCGGACTAGCGGGGGGCCAAGAGACCCAGTACTTC.

This clone was seen a few times. The gene calls are TRBV5-1 and TRBJ1-1; perhaps TRBD1 as D (5 bases). Deletions cut 3 bases from V and 8 bases from J, with 14 bases between. The CDR3 runs 13 residues. Germline V gene data show CDR1 as SGHRS and CDR2 as YFSETQ. This CDR3 is CASSSGLLMEAFF. The DNA for the CDR3 is TGCGCCAGCAGCTCGGGACTCCTAATGGAAGCTTTCTTT.

The chain joins TRBV7-2 to TRBJ2-1; 11 bases line up with TRBD2. The CDR3 length is 16 residues. The germline CDR1 and CDR2 sequences are SGHTA and FQGNSA. Losses at the gene ends were 5 bases for V and 10 bases for J; bases not matched to a gene: 13. CDR3 bases: TGTGCCAGCAGCGCAGGCGGGACTAGCGGAGCCAGGGAGCAGTTCTTC. Translating gives CASSAGGTSGAREQFF.

The chain joins TRBV9 to TRBJ2-3, with 7 bases identical to TRBD2. From germline, CDR1 is SGDLS and CDR2 YYNGEE. CDR3 size: 15 residues. Germline trimming cut 1 base from V and 1 base from J; bases unmatched to any gene: 3. The CDR3 sequence is CASSVRSGGTDTQYF. The CDR3 bases are TGTGCCAGCAGCGTAAGGAGCGGGGGCACAGATACGCAGTATTTT.

The chain uses TRBV25-1 and TRBJ2-2; 8 bases fit TRBD2. V shed 6 bases, J shed 6 bases, and the junction held 6 bases outside the gene matches. The CDR3 has 14 residues. The germline CDR1 and CDR2 sequences are MGHDK and SYGVNS. The CDR3 spells CASRLSGGAGELFF. DNA of the CDR3: TGTGCCAGCAGACTATCGGGGGGGGCCGGGGAGCTGTTTTTT. Based on the CDR3 plus reference TRBV25-1 and TRBJ2-2, the full variable domain is EADIYQTPRYLVIGTGKKITLECSQTMGHDKMYWYQQDPGMELHLIHYSYGVNSTEKGDLSSESTVSRIRTEHFPLTLESARPSHTSQYLCASRLSGGAGELFFGEGSRLTVL.

In this sample, this clone turned up once. J is TRBJ1-2 and V is TRBV4-1, with 9 nucleotides matching TRBD1. Germline trimming cut 3 bases from V and 2 bases from J; bases unmatched to any gene: 4. This CDR3 spans 15 amino acids. In germline, CDR1 is MGHRA, CDR2 YSYEKL. The CDR3 is CASSQSGQGNYGYTF. The DNA of the CDR3 is TGCGCCAGCAGCCAGTCCGGACAGGGGAACTATGGCTACACCTTC.

The chain has TRBV2 and TRBJ1-3; D is undetermined. Germline CDR1 and CDR2: SNHLY and FYNNEI. V was shortened by 9 bases and J by 0 bases, with 6 bases between the two germline ends. CDR3 length equals 12 residues. CDR3 loop: CASASSGNTIYF. In DNA, the CDR3 is TGTGCCAGTGCCAGCTCTGGAAACACCATATATTTT.

The chain employs TRBV28 and TRBJ1-1; D is unresolved. The CDR3 is made up of 13 amino acids. Germline V lookup: CDR1 MDHEN, CDR2 SYDVKM. The V and J ends lost 1 base and 6 bases respectively, with 9 bases between them. CDR3 coding DNA: TGTGCCAGCAGTTTATTGTCTCTTTCTGAAGCTTTCTTT. Protein sequence: CASSLLSLSEAFF.

The J gene is TRBJ2-7, the V gene TRBV29-1; D might be TRBD2 (5 bases). Germline V lookup: CDR1 SQVTM, CDR2 ANQGSEA. This CDR3 is 12 amino acids long. With 4 bases removed from V and 5 bases from J, the gap between germline ends came to 12 bases. The CDR3 DNA follows: TGCAGCGTTGTAATGGGAGTCGACGAGCAGTACTTC. It specifies CSVVMGVDEQYF.

The V and J genes are TRBV18 and TRBJ2-1, with a possible D match to TRBD1 (7 bases). CDR3 length: 15 amino acids. The germline V gene encodes CDR1 KGHSH and CDR2 LQKENI. V lost 8 bases to trimming and J lost 7 bases, with 21 bases between them. CDR3 residues: CASQIDRAAGNEQFF. As DNA, the CDR3 is TGTGCCAGCCAAATAGACAGGGCGGCGGGGAATGAGCAGTTCTTC.

The genes are TRBV2 and TRBJ2-1; 9 positions agree with TRBD1. The CDR3 is 15 amino acids. Germline trimming cut 3 bases from V and 9 bases from J; bases unmatched to any gene: 9. The V gene's germline CDR1 is SNHLY and CDR2 FYNNEI. The CDR3 coding sequence is TGTGCCAGCAGTGATGGGGGACAGGGTTTCCGTGAGCAGTTCTTC. It yields the protein CASSDGGQGFREQFF.

The V call is TRBV19, the J call TRBJ1-1, with no clear D. The CDR3 covers 14 residues. Germline V gene lookup returns CDR1 LNHDA and CDR2 SQIVND (reference sequence). V shed 6 bases and J shed 1 base, with 12 bases lying between them. This CDR3 reads CASSYRGKNTEAFF. The CDR3 DNA reads as TGTGCCAGTAGCTACCGCGGGAAGAACACTGAAGCTTTCTTT.

The CDR3 DNA reads as TGTGCCAGCTCACGGGGACAGATGAACACTGAAGCTTTCTTT. Translating it yields CASSRGQMNTEAFF. V is TRBV18 and J is TRBJ1-1; 7 bases agree with TRBD1. This CDR3 region has 14 residues. Per the germline V gene, CDR1 is KGHSH and CDR2 is LQKENI. Germline trimming cut 4 bases from V and 0 bases from J; bases unmatched to any gene: 2.